A selection of T cell receptor beta chains follows, all from one sample in a study of technical replicates of blood from a few donors. The method was immunoSEQ multiplex PCR; TCRdb's version includes in-frame clones alone and lacks a portion of them. The sample includes about 100,000 clones, approximately 96% of them seen just once. The source material was T cells isolated from PBMCs. Receptor source: a human donor in good health. Each CDR3 is given with its conserved first and last residue. Fields, in order: D gene, V gene, J gene, clone size, CDR3 DNA, CDR3 protein. D genes are given only for firm matches. Clone size is shown for a subset of rows, as once, few, many or a class of expanded clone.

D: -
V: TRBV27
J: TRBJ1-2
size: -
DNA: TGTGCCAGCAGTCCTCAGGGCCACTATGGCTACACCTTC
CDR3: CASSPQGHYGYTF

D: -
V: TRBV7-3
J: TRBJ2-1
size: few
DNA: TGTGCCAGCAGCTTATTCGGAGCGAACAATGAGCAGTTCTTC
CDR3: CASSLFGANNEQFF

D: -
V: TRBV5-1
J: TRBJ2-1
size: -
DNA: TGCGCCAGCACCCCACCGGGCCAGGGCGACTACAATGAGCAGTTCTTC
CDR3: CASTPPGQGDYNEQFF

D: TRBD1
V: TRBV7-9
J: TRBJ2-7
size: -
DNA: TGTGCCAGCAGCACCGGGACAGGTACCTACGAGCAGTACTTC
CDR3: CASSTGTGTYEQYF

D: -
V: TRBV15
J: TRBJ2-7
size: -
DNA: TGTGCCACCAGCAGAGAACAGCCTTCCTACGAGCAGTACTTC
CDR3: CATSREQPSYEQYF

D: TRBD2
V: TRBV4-2
J: TRBJ2-4
size: -
DNA: TGTGCCAGCAACGGGAAGGTATTCGGCGGGGGGTCCAAAAACATTCAGTACTTC
CDR3: CASNGKVFGGGSKNIQYF

D: TRBD1
V: TRBV18
J: TRBJ1-5
size: once
DNA: TGTGCCAGCTCACCGTCCGGGACAGGCAATCAGCCCCAGCATTTT
CDR3: CASSPSGTGNQPQHF

D: -
V: TRBV7-9
J: TRBJ1-5
size: -
DNA: TGTGCCAGCAGCTTGTCAGTTAGCAATCAGCCCCAGCATTTT
CDR3: CASSLSVSNQPQHF

D: -
V: TRBV21-1
J: TRBJ2-7
size: few
DNA: TGTGCCAGCATCCCCCAAGCCAGGGCGTTGTCTGGCGAGCAGTACTTC
CDR3: CASIPQARALSGEQYF

D: -
V: TRBV28
J: TRBJ1-6
size: -
DNA: TGTGCCAGCAGTTTATGGGGCTCACCCCTCCACTTT
CDR3: CASSLWGSPLHF

D: TRBD1
V: TRBV28
J: TRBJ2-7
size: -
DNA: TGTGCCAGCAGTTTGGTAGACAGGGGCAATTTCTACGAGCAGTACTTC
CDR3: CASSLVDRGNFYEQYF

D: TRBD2
V: TRBV28
J: TRBJ2-2
size: -
DNA: TGTGCCAGCAGGAAGAGGCGGGGCGGGAGTAACACCGGGGAGCTGTTTTTT
CDR3: CASRKRRGGSNTGELFF

D: TRBD1
V: TRBV28
J: TRBJ1-1
size: -
DNA: TGTGCCAGCAGTTTGACAGGGGGTAGGGACACTGAAGCTTTCTTT
CDR3: CASSLTGGRDTEAFF